This T cell receptor (beta chain) was recorded in a study of OX40 agonist ivuxolimab in advanced cancers. Produced via immunoSEQ multiplex PCR; TCRdb's table is partial and in-frame only. The sample yields roughly 5,000 clones, around 90% seen once. CDR1 SGHVS and CDR2 FNYEAQ come from the germline V gene. There are 16 residues in the CDR3. The J segment lost 7 bases and the V segment lost 5 bases, leaving 9 bases of the junction unmatched. The chain joins TRBV7-6 to TRBJ2-7; 15 positions agree with TRBD2. The source was CD4+ or CD8+ T cells sorted from blood, collected in a trial of the OX40 agonist ivuxolimab. The sequence was collected from an adult with an advanced solid tumor such as melanoma, head and neck, liver or kidney cancer. The CDR3 sequence is CASSGLAGGSQAEQYF. The CDR3 nucleotides are TGTGCCAGCAGCGGACTAGCGGGAGGGTCCCAAGCGGAGCAGTACTTC.